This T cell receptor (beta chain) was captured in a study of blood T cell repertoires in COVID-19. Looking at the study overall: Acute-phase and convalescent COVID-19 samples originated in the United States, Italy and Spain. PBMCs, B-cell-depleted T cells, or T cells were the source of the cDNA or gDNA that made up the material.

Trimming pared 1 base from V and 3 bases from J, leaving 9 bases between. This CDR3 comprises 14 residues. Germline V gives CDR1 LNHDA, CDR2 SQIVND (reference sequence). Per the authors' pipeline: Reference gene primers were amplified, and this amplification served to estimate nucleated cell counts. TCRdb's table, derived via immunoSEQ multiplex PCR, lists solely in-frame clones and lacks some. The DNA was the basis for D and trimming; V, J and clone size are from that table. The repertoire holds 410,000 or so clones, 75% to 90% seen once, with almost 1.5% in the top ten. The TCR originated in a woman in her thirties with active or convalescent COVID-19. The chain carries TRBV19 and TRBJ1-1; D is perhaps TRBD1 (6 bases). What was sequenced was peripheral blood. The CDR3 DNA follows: TGTGCCAGTAGTATAGTGGGGGCGCACACTGAAGCTTTCTTT. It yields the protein CASSIVGAHTEAFF.